The clone carrying this T cell receptor (beta chain) has just a few counts. The antigen is unknown. V trimming: 1 base; J trimming: 6 bases; junction bases outside the gene matches: 5. Germline lookup yields CDR1 SGHDT and CDR2 YYEEEE. The CDR3 runs 14 residues. This sample's TCRbeta library carried unique molecular identifier barcodes. TCRdb itself ran the PCR reads through MiXCR, one entry per CDR3 protein. The sample includes about 440,000 distinct CDR3 sequences, roughly two fifths seen only once; the top ten take under 35%. This sample was included in a study of T-cell reconstitution after alpha-beta-depleted transplantation in children. The study's findings and limits: The study traced high day-60 TCRbeta diversity in some patients to surviving recipient T cells and thymic progenitors. At around two months after transplant, the alpha-beta T cells were reportedly derived from several hundred expanded clones that came from non-depleted graft cells. T-cell numbers and diversity, one year after transplant, stemmed largely from T cells that were newly produced.

Material: PBMCs, obtained before TCRalphabeta/CD19-depleted stem cell transplant. The chain links TRBV5-6 to TRBJ2-7, with 9 bases matching TRBD1. This TCR was recovered from a girl aged 2-10 years with aplastic anemia, due to receive a stem cell transplant. The CDR3 region has the DNA TGTGCCAGCAGCTTGACGACAGGGGGAGTCGAGCAGTACTTC. Translated, it gives CASSLTTGGVEQYF. The whole variable domain, remainder taken from reference TRBV5-6 and TRBJ2-7, is DAGVTQSPTHLIKTRGQQVTLRCSPKSGHDTVSWYQQALGQGPQFIFQYYEEEERQRGNFPDRFSGHQFPNYSSELNVNALLLGDSALYLCASSLTTGGVEQYFGPGTRLTVT.